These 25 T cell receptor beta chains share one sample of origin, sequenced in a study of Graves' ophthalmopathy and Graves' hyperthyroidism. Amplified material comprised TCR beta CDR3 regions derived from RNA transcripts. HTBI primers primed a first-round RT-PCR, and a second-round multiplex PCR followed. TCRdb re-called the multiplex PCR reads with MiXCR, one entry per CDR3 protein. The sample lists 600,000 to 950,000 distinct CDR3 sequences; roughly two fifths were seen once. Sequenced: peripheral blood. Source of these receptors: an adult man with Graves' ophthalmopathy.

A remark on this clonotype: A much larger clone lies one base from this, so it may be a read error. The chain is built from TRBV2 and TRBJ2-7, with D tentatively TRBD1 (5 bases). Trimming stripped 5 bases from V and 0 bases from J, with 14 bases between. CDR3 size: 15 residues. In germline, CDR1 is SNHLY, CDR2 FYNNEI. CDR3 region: CASSYRRLSSYEQYF. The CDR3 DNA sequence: TGTGCCAGCAGTTACAGGAGACTGAGCTCCTACGAGCAGTACTTC.

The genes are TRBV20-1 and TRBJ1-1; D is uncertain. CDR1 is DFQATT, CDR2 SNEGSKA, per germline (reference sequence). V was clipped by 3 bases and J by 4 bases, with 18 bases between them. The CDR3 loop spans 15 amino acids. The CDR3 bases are TGCAGTGCTAGGAGTGGCGATAGGGTGACCACTGAAGCTTTCTTT. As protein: CSARSGDRVTTEAFF.

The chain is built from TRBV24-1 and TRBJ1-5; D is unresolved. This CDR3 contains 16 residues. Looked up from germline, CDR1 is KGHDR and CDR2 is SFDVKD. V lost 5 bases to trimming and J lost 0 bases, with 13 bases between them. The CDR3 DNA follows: TGTGCCACCAGTGCTAGACGGCCAGATAGCAATCAGCCCCAGCATTTT. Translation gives CATSARRPDSNQPQHF.

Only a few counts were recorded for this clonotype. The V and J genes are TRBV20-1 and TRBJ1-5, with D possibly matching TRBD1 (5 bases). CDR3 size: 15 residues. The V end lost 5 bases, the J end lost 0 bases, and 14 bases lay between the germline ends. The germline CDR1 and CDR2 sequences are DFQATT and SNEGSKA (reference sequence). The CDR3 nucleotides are TGCAGTGCTGGGGCCGACGGGGGTAGCAATCAGCCCCAGCATTTT. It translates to CSAGADGGSNQPQHF.

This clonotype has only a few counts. The CDR3 nucleotides read TGTGCCAGCAGCCAGGGGCTGCTCTACGAGCAGTACTTC. It is translated as CASSQGLLYEQYF. The chain links TRBV14 to TRBJ2-7; perhaps TRBD1 as D (5 bases). The germline CDR1 and CDR2 sequences are SGHDN and FVKESK. V was trimmed by 3 bases and J by 3 bases, leaving 9 bases between them. The CDR3 is made up of 13 amino acids.

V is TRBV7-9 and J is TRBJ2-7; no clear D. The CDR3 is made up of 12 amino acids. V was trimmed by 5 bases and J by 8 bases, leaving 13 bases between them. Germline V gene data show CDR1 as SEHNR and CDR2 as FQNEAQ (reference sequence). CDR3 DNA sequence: TGTGCCAGCAGCCAAGACGGTGTACAGCAGTACTTC. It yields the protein CASSQDGVQQYF.

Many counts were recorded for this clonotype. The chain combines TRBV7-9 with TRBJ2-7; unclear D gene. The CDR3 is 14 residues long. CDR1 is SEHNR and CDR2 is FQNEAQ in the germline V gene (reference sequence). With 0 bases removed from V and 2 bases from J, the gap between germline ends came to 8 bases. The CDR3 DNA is TGTGCCAGCAGCTTAGCTGTGTCCCCCTACGAGCAGTACTTC. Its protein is CASSLAVSPYEQYF.

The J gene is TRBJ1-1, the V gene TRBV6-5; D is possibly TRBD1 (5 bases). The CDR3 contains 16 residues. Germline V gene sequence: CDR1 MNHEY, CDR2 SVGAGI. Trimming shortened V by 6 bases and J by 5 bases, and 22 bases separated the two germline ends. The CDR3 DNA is TGTGCCAGCAGCTCGAGGGCAGGGTTGGGGGAGACTGAAGCTTTCTTT. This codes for CASSSRAGLGETEAFF.

CDR3 coding DNA: TGTGCCAGCAGTTTAGCGACGGGACAGTTGAACACTGAAGCTTTCTTT. Translated: CASSLATGQLNTEAFF. This chain links TRBV2 with TRBJ1-1; 7 bases match TRBD1. The J segment lost 0 bases and the V segment lost 5 bases, leaving 9 bases of the junction unmatched. This CDR3 spans 16 amino acids. Germline CDR1 SNHLY, CDR2 FYNNEI.

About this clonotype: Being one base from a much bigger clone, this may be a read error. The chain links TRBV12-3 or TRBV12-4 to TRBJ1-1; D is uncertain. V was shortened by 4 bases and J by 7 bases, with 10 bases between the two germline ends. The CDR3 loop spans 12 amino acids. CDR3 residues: CASSWEGNEAFF. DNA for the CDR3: TGTGCCAGCAGTTGGGAAGGCAATGAAGCTTTCTTT.

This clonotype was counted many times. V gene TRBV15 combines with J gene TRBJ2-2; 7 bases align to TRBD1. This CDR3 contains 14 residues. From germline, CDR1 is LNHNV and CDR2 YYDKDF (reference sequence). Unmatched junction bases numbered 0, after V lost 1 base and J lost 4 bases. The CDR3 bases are TGTGCCACCAGCAGAGGACAGGGCACCGGGGAGCTGTTTTTT. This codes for CATSRGQGTGELFF.

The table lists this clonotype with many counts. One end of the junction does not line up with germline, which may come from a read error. CDR3 bases: TGTGCCAGCAGTTCCCCCAATCAGCCCCAGCATTTT. Translation gives CASSSPNQPQHF. The chain is built from TRBV24-1 and TRBJ1-5; no definite D call. This CDR3 is built from 12 residues. In germline, CDR1 is KGHDR, CDR2 SFDVKD.

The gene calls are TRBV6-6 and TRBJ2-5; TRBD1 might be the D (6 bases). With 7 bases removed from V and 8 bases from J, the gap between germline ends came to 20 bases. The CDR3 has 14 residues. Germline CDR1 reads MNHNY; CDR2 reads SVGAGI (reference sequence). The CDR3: CASKGTLGHNTQYF. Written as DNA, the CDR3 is TGTGCCAGCAAAGGGACACTGGGACACAATACCCAGTACTTC.

The CDR3 protein is CASSSGQGTYNEQFF. CDR3 DNA: TGTGCCAGCAGCTCGGGACAGGGCACCTACAATGAGCAGTTCTTC. This chain uses TRBV7-9 with TRBJ2-1; 9 positions agree with TRBD1. The CDR3 has 15 residues. Looked up from germline, CDR1 is SEHNR and CDR2 is FQNEAQ (reference sequence). The ends lost 4 bases at V and 2 bases at J; junction bases unmatched: 3.

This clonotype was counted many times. This CDR3 reads CASSESRMGATQYF. CDR3 sequence (DNA): TGCGCCAGCAGTGAGTCTCGGATGGGGGCGACCCAGTACTTC. The chain carries TRBV10-1 and TRBJ2-5; the D gene is possibly TRBD1 (6 bases). CDR3 length equals 14 residues. V was trimmed by 0 bases and J by 7 bases, leaving 12 bases between them. The germline gives CDR1 WNHNN, CDR2 SYGVQD (reference sequence).

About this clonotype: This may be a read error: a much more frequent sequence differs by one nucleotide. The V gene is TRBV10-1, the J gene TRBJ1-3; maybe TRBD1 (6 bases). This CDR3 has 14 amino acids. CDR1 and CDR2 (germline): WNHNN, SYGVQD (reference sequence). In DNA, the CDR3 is TGTGCCATCAGTGAAGGGGACAAAGGAAGCACCATATATTTT. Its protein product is CAISEGDKGSTIYF.

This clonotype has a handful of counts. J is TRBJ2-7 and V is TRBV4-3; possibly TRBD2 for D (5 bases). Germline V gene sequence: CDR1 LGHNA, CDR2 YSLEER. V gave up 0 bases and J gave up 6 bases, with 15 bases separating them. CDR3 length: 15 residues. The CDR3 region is CASSQDKGDWVEQYF. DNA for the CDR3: TGCGCCAGCAGCCAAGATAAGGGAGACTGGGTCGAGCAGTACTTC.

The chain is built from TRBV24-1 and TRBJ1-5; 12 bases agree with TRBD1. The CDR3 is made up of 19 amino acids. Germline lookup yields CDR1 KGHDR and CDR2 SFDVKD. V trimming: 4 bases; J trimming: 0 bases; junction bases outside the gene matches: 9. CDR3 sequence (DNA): TGTGCCACCAGTGACCCAGGGACAGGGGGCATCAATAGCAATCAGCCCCAGCATTTT. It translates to CATSDPGTGGINSNQPQHF.

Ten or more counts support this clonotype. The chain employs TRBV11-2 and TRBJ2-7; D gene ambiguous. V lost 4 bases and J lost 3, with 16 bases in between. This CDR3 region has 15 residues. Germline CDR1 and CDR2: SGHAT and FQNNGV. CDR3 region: CASSSHPDTNYEQYF. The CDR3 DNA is TGTGCCAGCAGCTCCCACCCCGACACCAACTACGAGCAGTACTTC.

In DNA form, the CDR3 reads TGCAGTGGCCTGGGTTACGAGCAGTACTTC. Its protein product is CSGLGYEQYF. V is TRBV20-1 and J is TRBJ2-7; D is ambiguous. From germline, CDR1 is DFQATT and CDR2 SNEGSKA (reference sequence). Between the trimmed V and J ends, which lost 7 bases and 4 bases, there was a span of 8 bases. The CDR3 totals 10 residues.

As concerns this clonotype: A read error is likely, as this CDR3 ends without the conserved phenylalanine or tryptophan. The CDR3 nucleotides are TGTGCCAGCGGCCAAGGGGGGCGGTCCAATCAGCCCCAGCATCTT. Amino acids: CASGQGGRSNQPQHL. The chain has TRBV9 and TRBJ1-5; D may be TRBD1 (6 bases). V gave up 7 bases and J gave up 3 bases, with 17 bases separating them. Germline V gives CDR1 SGDLS, CDR2 YYNGEE. CDR3 size: 15 residues.

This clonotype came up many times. The CDR3, as DNA: TGTGCCAGCAGACATGGACGAACAGGAGAAGCTTTCTTT. It codes for CASRHGRTGEAFF. The gene calls are TRBV25-1 and TRBJ1-1; the D gene is possibly TRBD1 (5 bases). The germline V and J ends were trimmed by 6 bases and 8 bases, with 16 bases remaining between them. CDR3 length: 13 amino acids. Germline V lookup: CDR1 MGHDK, CDR2 SYGVNS.

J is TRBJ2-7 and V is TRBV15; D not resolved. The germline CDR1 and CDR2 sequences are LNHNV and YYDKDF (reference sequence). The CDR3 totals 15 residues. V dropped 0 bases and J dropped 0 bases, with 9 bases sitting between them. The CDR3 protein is CATSRDQAASYEQYF. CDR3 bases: TGTGCCACCAGCAGAGATCAAGCAGCCTCCTACGAGCAGTACTTC.

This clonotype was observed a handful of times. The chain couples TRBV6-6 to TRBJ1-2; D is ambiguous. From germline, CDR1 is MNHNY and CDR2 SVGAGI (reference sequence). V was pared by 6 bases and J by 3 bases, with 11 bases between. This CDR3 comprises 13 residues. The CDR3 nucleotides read TGTGCCAGCAGCCGAGAGGTCTACTATGGCTACACCTTC. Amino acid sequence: CASSREVYYGYTF.

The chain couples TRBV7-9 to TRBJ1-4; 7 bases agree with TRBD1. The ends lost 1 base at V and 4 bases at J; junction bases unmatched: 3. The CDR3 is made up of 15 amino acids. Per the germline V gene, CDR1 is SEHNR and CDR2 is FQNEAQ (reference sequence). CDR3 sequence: CASSLEQGFNEKLFF. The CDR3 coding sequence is TGTGCCAGCAGCTTAGAACAGGGGTTTAATGAAAAACTGTTTTTT.